The 27 T cell receptor beta chains listed next were all sequenced from one sample in a study of cytomegalovirus exposure and HLA in healthy donors. The PCR employed 60 Vbeta primers together with 13 Jbeta primers. Sequencing used immunoSEQ multiplex PCR; TCRdb keeps in-frame clones, though not all of them. The table records 110,000 to 150,000 clones, 60% to 80% of them present only once. The sample taken for sequencing was PBMCs. These receptors were collected from a woman in her twenties or thirties in good health and CMV-seronegative.

Worth noting for this clone: A read error may produce the germline difference seen at one junction end. The rearrangement uses TRBV10-1 and TRBJ1-2; TRBD1 aligns across 7 bases. Germline V lookup: CDR1 WNHNN, CDR2 SYGVQD (reference sequence). This CDR3 has 13 amino acids. The CDR3 loop is CASSDRDRWVLSF. The CDR3 region has the DNA TGCGCCAGCAGTGACCGGGACAGATGGGTTTTATCCTTC.

This rearrangement joins TRBV9 to TRBJ1-4; D uncertain. The germline V and J ends were trimmed by 5 bases and 0 bases, with 11 bases remaining between them. CDR3 length equals 15 residues. Germline V gives CDR1 SGDLS, CDR2 YYNGEE. CDR3 coding DNA: TGTGCCAGCAGTGAGTACGCATCAACTAATGAAAAACTGTTTTTT. It is translated as CASSEYASTNEKLFF. Complete variable domain (other parts from reference TRBV9 and TRBJ1-4): DSGVTQTPKHLITATGQRVTLRCSPRSGDLSVYWYQQSLDQGLQFLIQYYNGEERAKGNILERFSAQQFPDLHSELNLSSLELGDSALYFCASSEYASTNEKLFFGSGTQLSVL.

This clone was picked up one time. The chain links TRBV30 to TRBJ1-2; no definite D call. The germline V gene has CDR1 GTSNPN and CDR2 SVGIG (reference sequence). Trimming removed 1 base at V and 1 base at J, with 10 bases between. This CDR3 is 14 amino acids long. The CDR3 region has the DNA TGTGCCTGGAGTGGCCATGGCCTTAACTATGGCTACACCTTC. It encodes CAWSGHGLNYGYTF.

J is TRBJ2-5 and V is TRBV18; 9 nucleotides match TRBD2. The germline V gene encodes CDR1 KGHSH and CDR2 LQKENI. The CDR3 sequence is 14 residues long. The V segment lost 0 bases and the J segment 4 bases; nucleotides outside the gene matches: 0. The CDR3 here is CASSPPTSGETQYF. The CDR3 nucleotides read TGTGCCAGCTCACCACCGACTAGCGGAGAGACCCAGTACTTC.

The gene calls are TRBV29-1 and TRBJ2-3; TRBD1 agrees at 7 bases. The germline gives CDR1 SQVTM, CDR2 ANQGSEA. J gave up 7 bases and V 4 bases, and 11 bases lay outside the gene matches. The length of the CDR3 is 14 residues. The CDR3 DNA sequence: TGCAGCGTTGGATTGGGACAGCACGGCAATACGCAGTATTTT. Protein sequence: CSVGLGQHGNTQYF.

The rearrangement uses TRBV7-2 and TRBJ1-2, with D perhaps matching TRBD1 (5 bases). Germline V CDR1 and CDR2: SGHTA, FQGNSA. The CDR3 contains 14 residues. Trimming removed 5 bases from V and 6 bases from J, with 16 bases in between. CDR3 nucleotide sequence: TGTGCCAGCAGCCCTATGGGGAGGACAAATGGCTACACCTTC. It encodes CASSPMGRTNGYTF.

This chain links TRBV7-3 with TRBJ1-2; 7 positions agree with TRBD1. The germline V gene has CDR1 SGHTA and CDR2 FQGTGA. The CDR3 contains 13 residues. With 5 bases clipped from V and 8 bases from J, the junction kept 8 bases outside the gene matches. The DNA for the CDR3 is TGTGCCAGCAGCGATGACAGGGCGCGCGGCTACACCTTC. Protein sequence: CASSDDRARGYTF.

The chain combines TRBV7-8 with TRBJ1-3, with a tentative D call TRBD1 (5 bases). The CDR3 sequence is 16 residues long. Germline V gene data show CDR1 as SGHVS and CDR2 as FQNEAQ. V shed 1 base and J shed 0 bases, with 10 bases lying between them. The DNA for the CDR3 is TGTGCCAGCAGCTTAGTTGGGGGGTTCTCTGGAAACACCATATATTTT. Its translation is CASSLVGGFSGNTIYF.

The V gene is TRBV5-1, the J gene TRBJ2-1; 14 positions match TRBD2. Trimming removed 0 bases from V and 1 base from J; junction bases left unmatched: 9. Germline V gives CDR1 SGHRS, CDR2 YFSETQ. The CDR3 runs 20 residues. CDR3 in DNA: TGCGCCAGCAGCTTGGCCGGGACTAGCGGGGGATTAGGGTCCTACAATGAGCAGTTCTTC. Its translation: CASSLAGTSGGLGSYNEQFF.

The chain recombines TRBV10-1 with TRBJ2-1; 10 nucleotides match TRBD1. CDR1 WNHNN and CDR2 SYGVQD come from the germline V gene (reference sequence). J lost 6 bases, V lost 6 bases, and 8 bases had no gene match. This CDR3 spans 15 amino acids. The CDR3 region has the DNA TGCGCCAGCAGCTCTCGGACAGGGGGAAGCAATGAGCAGTTCTTC. Its translation: CASSSRTGGSNEQFF.

This sequence joins TRBV10-1 and TRBJ2-1; 11 bases map to TRBD1. This CDR3 spans 16 amino acids. V shed 6 bases, J shed 8 bases, and the junction held 12 bases outside the gene matches. Germline V gives CDR1 WNHNN, CDR2 SYGVQD (reference sequence). CDR3: CASSERPGQGGDEQFF. CDR3 nucleotide sequence: TGCGCCAGCAGCGAAAGACCGGGACAGGGGGGCGATGAGCAGTTCTTC.

The chain joins TRBV5-8 to TRBJ1-2, with D hard to call. The CDR3 is made up of 13 amino acids. Germline CDR1 and CDR2: SGHTS and YDEGEE. V was shortened by 1 base and J by 4 bases, with 8 bases between the two germline ends. The CDR3: CASSLREAYGYTF. The CDR3 DNA reads as TGTGCCAGCAGCTTGCGGGAGGCCTATGGCTACACCTTC.

This rearrangement joins TRBV18 to TRBJ1-5; 8 nucleotides align to TRBD1. The ends lost 3 bases at V and 0 bases at J; junction bases unmatched: 10. Germline CDR1 reads KGHSH; CDR2 reads LQKENI. This CDR3 spans 18 amino acids. CDR3 loop: CASSPLRFGQGSNQPQHF. The CDR3, as DNA: TGTGCCAGCTCACCTCTAAGGTTTGGACAGGGTAGCAATCAGCCCCAGCATTTT.

The chain uses TRBV19 and TRBJ2-5; D is possibly TRBD2 (5 bases). Germline CDR1 and CDR2: LNHDA and SQIVND (reference sequence). Trimming stripped 1 base from V and 5 bases from J, with 5 bases between. CDR3 length: 12 residues. The CDR3 region is CASSIGEETQYF. CDR3 nucleotide sequence: TGTGCCAGTAGTATAGGGGAGGAGACCCAGTACTTC.

The CDR3: CALGRGNQPQHF. CDR3 DNA: TGTGCCTTGGGGAGGGGGAATCAGCCCCAGCATTTT. The chain uses TRBV30 and TRBJ1-5; possible D gene TRBD1, 6 bases. Germline V lookup: CDR1 GTSNPN, CDR2 SVGIG (reference sequence). V lost 7 bases to trimming and J lost 4 bases, with 11 bases between them. There are 12 residues in the CDR3.

Ten or more counts support this clone. The chain combines TRBV6-4 with TRBJ2-1; 9 positions match TRBD2. The CDR3 length is 14 residues. V was pared by 2 bases and J by 4 bases, with 0 bases of the junction left unmatched. Per the germline V gene, CDR1 is MRHNA and CDR2 is SNTAGT. The chain's CDR3 is CASSDSGGYNEQFF. The CDR3 region has the DNA TGTGCCAGCAGTGACAGCGGGGGGTACAATGAGCAGTTCTTC.

This chain joins TRBV6-1 and TRBJ1-4, with D hard to call. The CDR3 has 13 amino acids. Germline V gene sequence: CDR1 MNHNS, CDR2 SASEGT. The chain's CDR3 is CGCADFMREKLFF. CDR3 sequence (DNA): TGTGGCTGCGCGGACTTTATGCGTGAAAAACTGTTTTTT.

The chain recombines TRBV6-1 with TRBJ1-2, with a possible D match to TRBD1 (5 bases). With 8 bases removed from V and 3 bases from J, the gap between germline ends came to 13 bases. CDR1 is MNHNS and CDR2 is SASEGT in the germline V gene. The CDR3 consists of 13 residues. Here the CDR3 reads CASRPGGDYGYTF. The CDR3 nucleotides are TGTGCCAGCCGGCCGGGGGGAGACTATGGCTACACCTTC.

The J gene is TRBJ1-1, the V gene TRBV6-6; D is unclear. Germline V CDR1 and CDR2: MNHNY, SVGAGI (reference sequence). V lost 8 bases, J lost 0 bases, and 13 bases lay in between. The CDR3 is made up of 14 amino acids. Here the CDR3 reads CASGEGAMNTEAFF. The CDR3, as DNA: TGTGCCAGCGGAGAGGGTGCTATGAACACTGAAGCTTTCTTT.

Of note for this clone: It is likely a read error, because the conserved phenylalanine at the end of the CDR3 is missing. The DNA is omitted, as the CDR3 cannot be located on it reliably, and the CDR3 follows TCRdb's listing. This chain joins TRBV2 and TRBJ2-3; the table's D call, TRBD2, has no DNA check behind it. The length of the CDR3 is 14 amino acids, counting both ends. Germline V CDR1 and CDR2: SNHLY, FYNNEI. CDR3 amino acids: CASSELDSGARRDI.

The V and J genes are TRBV5-1 and TRBJ2-1; D not resolved. The germline V gene has CDR1 SGHRS and CDR2 YFSETQ. V gave up 2 bases and J gave up 10 bases, with 13 bases separating them. CDR3 length: 13 amino acids. The CDR3 loop is CASSFSRIEEQFF. The CDR3 DNA reads as TGCGCCAGCAGCTTCTCGAGGATTGAGGAGCAGTTCTTC.

The V and J genes are TRBV18 and TRBJ1-2; no firm D call. This CDR3 contains 13 residues. Germline V CDR1 and CDR2: KGHSH, LQKENI. V lost 2 bases and J 8 bases, leaving 12 bases between the germline ends. In DNA, the CDR3 is TGTGCCAGCTCACCAGCTATCCTTATGGGCTACACCTTC. It specifies CASSPAILMGYTF.

This clone was observed a few times. The chain has TRBV29-1 and TRBJ1-1; D is perhaps TRBD1 (5 bases). Germline V CDR1 and CDR2: SQVTM, ANQGSEA. Trimming cost V 7 bases and J 11 bases, with 8 bases left between them. The length of the CDR3 is 8 residues. CDR3 residues: CSARGAFF. The CDR3 bases are TGCAGCGCCCGGGGGGCTTTCTTT.

The chain recombines TRBV6-1 with TRBJ1-1; D may be TRBD1 (5 bases). CDR1 is MNHNS, CDR2 SASEGT, per germline. CDR3 length: 15 residues. V was shortened by 8 bases and J by 2 bases, with 18 bases between the two germline ends. The CDR3 loop reads CASLETDSFNTEAFF. The CDR3 nucleotides read TGTGCCAGCCTAGAGACCGACAGCTTTAACACTGAAGCTTTCTTT.

The chain is built from TRBV19 and TRBJ2-3, with 8 bases matching TRBD2. The length of the CDR3 is 15 residues. CDR1 is LNHDA, CDR2 SQIVND, per germline (reference sequence). V trimming: 3 bases; J trimming: 6 bases; junction bases outside the gene matches: 8. DNA of the CDR3: TGTGCCAGTAGTATGACGGGGGGGCAGATTGATACGCAGTATTTT. It codes for CASSMTGGQIDTQYF. Drawing the rest from reference TRBV19 and TRBJ2-3, the complete variable domain is DGGITQSPKYLFRKEGQNVTLSCEQNLNHDAMYWYRQDPGQGLRLIYYSQIVNDFQKGDIAEGYSVSREKKESFPLTVTSAQKNPTAFYLCASSMTGGQIDTQYFGPGTRLTVL.

The V gene is TRBV7-3, the J gene TRBJ1-2, with no clear D. The CDR3 length is 13 residues. Trimming left V 2 bases short and J 4 bases short, with 8 bases between. CDR1 is SGHTA, CDR2 FQGTGA, per germline. CDR3 sequence: CASSLVGGYGYTF. In DNA, the CDR3 is TGTGCCAGCAGCTTAGTAGGAGGCTATGGCTACACCTTC.

This clone showed up just a few times. CDR3 amino acids: CASSRNPGGLEAFF. The CDR3 coding sequence is TGTGCCAGCAGCCGGAATCCAGGTGGCTTGGAAGCTTTCTTT. The V call is TRBV7-6, the J call TRBJ1-1, with no clear D. Germline CDR1 SGHVS, CDR2 FNYEAQ. The CDR3 is 14 residues long. Between the trimmed V and J ends, which lost 5 bases and 8 bases, there was a span of 18 bases.